This T cell receptor beta chain emerged from a study of T cells after yellow fever vaccination. The CDR3 loop spans 15 amino acids. Germline V gene data show CDR1 as KGHDR and CDR2 as SFDVKD. V was pared by 3 bases and J by 1 base, with 2 bases of the junction left unmatched. TCRdb reanalysed the 5' RACE reads using MiXCR and keeps one entry per CDR3 protein. Of around 310,000 distinct CDR3 sequences in the sample, roughly 8.7% were seen once. The receptor comes from a young man who received the YFV17D yellow fever vaccine. The sample here was PBMCs, taken on the day of the first yellow fever vaccination. This chain links TRBV24-1 with TRBJ1-1; 9 bases fit TRBD1. This CDR3 reads CATSDPGQGNTEAFF. The DNA of the CDR3 is TGTGCCACCAGTGATCCGGGACAGGGGAACACTGAAGCTTTCTTT.